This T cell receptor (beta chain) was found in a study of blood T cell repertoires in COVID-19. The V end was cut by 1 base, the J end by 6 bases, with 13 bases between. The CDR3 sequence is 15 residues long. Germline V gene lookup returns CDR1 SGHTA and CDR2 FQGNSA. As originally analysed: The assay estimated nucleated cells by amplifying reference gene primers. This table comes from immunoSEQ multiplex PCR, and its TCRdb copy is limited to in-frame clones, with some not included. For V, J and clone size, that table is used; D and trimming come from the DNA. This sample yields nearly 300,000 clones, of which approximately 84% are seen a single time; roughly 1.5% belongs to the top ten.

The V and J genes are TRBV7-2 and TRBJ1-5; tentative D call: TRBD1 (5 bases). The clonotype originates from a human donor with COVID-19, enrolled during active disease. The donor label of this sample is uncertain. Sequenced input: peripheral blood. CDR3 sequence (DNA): TGTGCCAGCAGCTTAGGTGCGGGGAGGGGTCAGCCCCAGCATTTT. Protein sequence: CASSLGAGRGQPQHF.